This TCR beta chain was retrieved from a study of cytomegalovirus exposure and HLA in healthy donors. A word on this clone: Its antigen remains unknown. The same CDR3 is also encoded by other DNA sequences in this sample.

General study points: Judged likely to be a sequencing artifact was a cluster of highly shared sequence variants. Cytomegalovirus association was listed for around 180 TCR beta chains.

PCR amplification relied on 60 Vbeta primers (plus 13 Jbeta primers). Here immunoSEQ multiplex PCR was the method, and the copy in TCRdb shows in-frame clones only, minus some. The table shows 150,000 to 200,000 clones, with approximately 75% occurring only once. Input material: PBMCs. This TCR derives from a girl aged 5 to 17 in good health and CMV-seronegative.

The CDR3 region has the DNA TGCGCCAGCAGCTTTACAGGGGATTCTGGAAACACCATATATTTT. Its translation is CASSFTGDSGNTIYF. The chain combines TRBV5-1 with TRBJ1-3, with 7 nucleotides matching TRBD1. The CDR3 spans 15 residues. V shed 2 bases and J 1 base; nucleotides not matched to a gene: 3. Germline CDR1 is SGHRS and CDR2 is YFSETQ.